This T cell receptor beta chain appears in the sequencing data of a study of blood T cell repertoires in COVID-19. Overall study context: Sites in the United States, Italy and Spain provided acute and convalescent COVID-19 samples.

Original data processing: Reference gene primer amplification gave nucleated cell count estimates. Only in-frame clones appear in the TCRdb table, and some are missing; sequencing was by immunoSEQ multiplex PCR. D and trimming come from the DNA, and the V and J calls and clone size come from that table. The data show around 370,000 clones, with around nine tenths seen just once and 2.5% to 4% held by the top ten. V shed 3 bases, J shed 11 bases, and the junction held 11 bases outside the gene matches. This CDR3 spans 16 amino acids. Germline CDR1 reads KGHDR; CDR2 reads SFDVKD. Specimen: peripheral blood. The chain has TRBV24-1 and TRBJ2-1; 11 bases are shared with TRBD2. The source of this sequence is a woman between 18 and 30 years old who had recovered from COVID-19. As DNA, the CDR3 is TGTGCCACCAGTGATCGAGTAGCGGGAGGGCCCGACCAGCAGTTCTTC. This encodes CATSDRVAGGPDQQFF.